This T cell receptor (beta chain) originates from a study of T cell repertoires in cytomegalovirus infection (dated by TCRdb to about 2019). Background for the entire study: Peptide stimulations targeted recently identified HLA-C-restricted CMV epitopes, whose presentation resists viral immunomodulation, together with well-studied HLA-B-restricted epitopes. Donor HLA type was relevant to the analysis, because carriage of CMV infection together with the matching HLA type was indicated by public TCR beta signatures.

This clonotype appeared a few times. Its target antigen remains unknown. Base-call qualities are not available, and no considerably larger clone is one nucleotide away. TCRdb lists the instrument as Illumina HiSeq 1500. TCRdb trimmed public reads at Q25 via fastp, called clones via MiXCR and kept in-frame beta chains. Each entry is one CDR3 protein sequence, shown with its most common DNA and genes. A total of 650,000 to 850,000 distinct CDR3 sequences appear in this sample, 25% to 35% of them only once. The ten largest clones add up to over 10% of the sample. This specimen's treatment or condition label, interpreted: in vitro stimulation with specific CMV peptide epitopes to enrich CMV-specific T cells. General study outcomes and caveats: Cumulative frequency of public TCR beta family members discriminated carriers of CMV infection plus the relevant HLA type in this cohort and an independent 352-donor cohort. In the ex vivo response, HLA-C-restricted CMV-specific TCR beta clonotypes were dominant, and in two of eight donors the single most frequent clonotype came from this HLA-C-restricted group.

The origin of this receptor is a human donor in good health (CMV status not recorded). Some clones in this sample may be carry-over from other donors' samples. The sequences come from cultured CD8+ T cells from PBMCs, collected from culture after CMV antigen stimulation.

The DNA sequence is as follows: TGTGCCAGTAGTACACGGACAGAAAACTTAATTAGCGGAATTTCCTACAATGAGCAGTTCTTC. This sequence encodes CASSTRTENLISGISYNEQFF. The chain was built from TRBV19 and TRBJ2-1, with the D call perhaps TRBD1 or TRBD2, as 6 bases match in each case. The V and J ends are trimmed by 4 bases and 1 base, leaving 29 bases between them. The CDR3 has 21 amino acids, counting the end cysteine and phenylalanine. The sequence is cut down to CDR3 DNA, 63 bases in frame from base 1. Based on the germline V gene (reference sequence), the CDR1 and CDR2 sequences are LNHDA and SQIVND. The CDR3 plus the reference TRBV19 and TRBJ2-1 genes for the other parts give the full variable domain: DGGITQSPKYLFRKEGQNVTLSCEQNLNHDAMYWYRQDPGQGLRLIYYSQIVNDFQKGDIAEGYSVSREKKESFPLTVTSAQKNPTAFYLCASSTRTENLISGISYNEQFFGPGTRLTVL.